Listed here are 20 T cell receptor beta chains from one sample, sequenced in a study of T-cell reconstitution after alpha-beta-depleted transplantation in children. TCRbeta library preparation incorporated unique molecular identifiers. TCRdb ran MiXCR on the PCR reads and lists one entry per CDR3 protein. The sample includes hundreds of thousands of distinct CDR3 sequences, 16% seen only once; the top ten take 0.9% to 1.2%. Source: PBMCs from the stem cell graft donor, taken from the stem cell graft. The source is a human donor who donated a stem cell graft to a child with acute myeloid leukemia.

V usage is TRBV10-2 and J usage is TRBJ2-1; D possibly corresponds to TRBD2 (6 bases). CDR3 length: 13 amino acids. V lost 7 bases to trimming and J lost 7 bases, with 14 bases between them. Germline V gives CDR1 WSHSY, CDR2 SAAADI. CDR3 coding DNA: TGCGCCAGCAAAAGGGAAGGAGGGAATGAGCAGTTCTTC. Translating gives CASKREGGNEQFF.

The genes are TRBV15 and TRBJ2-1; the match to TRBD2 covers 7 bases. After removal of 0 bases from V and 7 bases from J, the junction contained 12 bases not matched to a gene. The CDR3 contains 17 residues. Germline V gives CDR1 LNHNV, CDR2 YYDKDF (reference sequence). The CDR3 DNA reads TGTGCCACCAGCAGAGAAAAGGGACTACCTGCCAGGAATGAGCAGTTCTTC. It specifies CATSREKGLPARNEQFF.

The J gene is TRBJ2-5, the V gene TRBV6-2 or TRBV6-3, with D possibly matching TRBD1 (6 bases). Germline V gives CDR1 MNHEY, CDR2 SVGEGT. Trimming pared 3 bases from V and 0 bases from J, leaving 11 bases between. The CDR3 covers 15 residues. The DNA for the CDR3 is TGTGCCAGCAGTTATGGCAGGGGTTACCAAGAGACCCAGTACTTC. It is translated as CASSYGRGYQETQYF.

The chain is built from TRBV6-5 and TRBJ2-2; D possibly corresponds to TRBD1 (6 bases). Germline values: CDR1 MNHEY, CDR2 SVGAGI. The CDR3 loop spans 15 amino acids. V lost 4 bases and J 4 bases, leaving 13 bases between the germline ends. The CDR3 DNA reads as TGTGCCAGCAGTTCCGCACAGGGTCTCACCGGGGAGCTGTTTTTT. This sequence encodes CASSSAQGLTGELFF.

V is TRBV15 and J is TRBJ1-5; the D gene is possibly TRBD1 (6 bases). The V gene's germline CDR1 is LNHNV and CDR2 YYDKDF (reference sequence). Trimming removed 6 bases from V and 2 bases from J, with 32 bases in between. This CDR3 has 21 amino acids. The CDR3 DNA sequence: TGTGCCACCAGTATTGCCGAACGGACAGCCGCTGCCCCCACCCGCAATCAGCCCCAGCATTTT. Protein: CATSIAERTAAAPTRNQPQHF.

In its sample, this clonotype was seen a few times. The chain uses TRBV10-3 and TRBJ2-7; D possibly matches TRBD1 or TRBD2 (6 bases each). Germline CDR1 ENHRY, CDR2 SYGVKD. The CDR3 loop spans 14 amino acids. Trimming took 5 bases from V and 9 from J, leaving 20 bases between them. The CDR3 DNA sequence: TGTGCCATCAGTTCGTCCGTCTCACAGGGAGGGCAGTACGTC. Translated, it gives CAISSSVSQGGQYV.

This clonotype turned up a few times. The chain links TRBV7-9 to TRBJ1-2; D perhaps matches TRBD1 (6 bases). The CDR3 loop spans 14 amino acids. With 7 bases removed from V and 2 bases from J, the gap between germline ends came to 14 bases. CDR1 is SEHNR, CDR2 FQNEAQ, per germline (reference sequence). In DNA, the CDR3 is TGTGCCAGCACCGTTAAGCAGGGGAACTATGGCTACACCTTC. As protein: CASTVKQGNYGYTF.

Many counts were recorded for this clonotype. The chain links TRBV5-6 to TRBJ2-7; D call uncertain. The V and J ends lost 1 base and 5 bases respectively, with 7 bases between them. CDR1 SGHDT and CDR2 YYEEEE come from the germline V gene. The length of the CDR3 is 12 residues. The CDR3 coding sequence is TGTGCCAGCAGCTTGTTGGGGAACGAGCAGTACGTC. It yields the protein CASSLLGNEQYV.

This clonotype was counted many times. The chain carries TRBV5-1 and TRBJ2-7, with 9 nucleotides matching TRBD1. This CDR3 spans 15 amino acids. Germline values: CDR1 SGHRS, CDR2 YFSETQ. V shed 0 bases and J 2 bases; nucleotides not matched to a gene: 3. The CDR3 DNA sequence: TGCGCCAGCAGCTTGGGGACAGGGGAAACCTACGAGCAGTACGTC. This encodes CASSLGTGETYEQYV.

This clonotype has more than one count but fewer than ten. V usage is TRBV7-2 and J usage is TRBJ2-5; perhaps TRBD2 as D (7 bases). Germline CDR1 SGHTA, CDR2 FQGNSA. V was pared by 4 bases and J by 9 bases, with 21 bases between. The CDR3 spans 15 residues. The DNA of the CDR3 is TGTGCCAGCAGCTCAGAGGCGGGGGCTCTAGCCCCCCAGTACTTC. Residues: CASSSEAGALAPQYF.

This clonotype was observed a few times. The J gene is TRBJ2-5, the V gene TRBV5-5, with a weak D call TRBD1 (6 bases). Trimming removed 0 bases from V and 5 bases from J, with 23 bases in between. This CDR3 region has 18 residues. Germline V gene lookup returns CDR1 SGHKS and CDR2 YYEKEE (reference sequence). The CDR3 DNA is TGTGCCAGCAGCTTGGCCATTGGACAGCCCTACGCAGGGGAGACCCAGTACTTC. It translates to CASSLAIGQPYAGETQYF.

DNA for the CDR3: TGTGCCAGCAGCTCCAAGAGCAGGGGTGAGCAGTATTTT. Its translation: CASSSKSRGEQYF. V gene TRBV7-2 combines with J gene TRBJ2-3, with a tentative D call TRBD1 (6 bases). V lost 4 bases and J 11 bases, leaving 16 bases between the germline ends. Germline lookup yields CDR1 SGHTA and CDR2 FQGNSA. This CDR3 has 13 residues.

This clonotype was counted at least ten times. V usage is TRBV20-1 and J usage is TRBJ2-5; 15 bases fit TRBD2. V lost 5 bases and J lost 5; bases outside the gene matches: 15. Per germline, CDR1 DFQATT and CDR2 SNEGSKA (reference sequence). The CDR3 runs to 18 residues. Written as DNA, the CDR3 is TGCAGTGCTCCCCGGACTAGCGGGGGGGCTCTTTCTGGCGAGACCCAGTACTTC. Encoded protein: CSAPRTSGGALSGETQYF.

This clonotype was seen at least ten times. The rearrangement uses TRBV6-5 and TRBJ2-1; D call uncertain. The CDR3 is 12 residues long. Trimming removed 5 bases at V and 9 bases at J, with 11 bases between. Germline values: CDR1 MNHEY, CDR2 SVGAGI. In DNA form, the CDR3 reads TGTGCCAGCAGTCCCCATGGAAGTGAGCAGTTCTTC. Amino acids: CASSPHGSEQFF.

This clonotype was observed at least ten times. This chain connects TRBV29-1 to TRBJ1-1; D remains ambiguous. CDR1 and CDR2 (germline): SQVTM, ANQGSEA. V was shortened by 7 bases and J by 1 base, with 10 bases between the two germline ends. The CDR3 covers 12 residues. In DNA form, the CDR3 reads TGCAGCGCATATACGGCGAACACTGAAGCTTTCTTT. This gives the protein CSAYTANTEAFF. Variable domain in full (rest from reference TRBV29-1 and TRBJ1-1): SAVISQKPSRDICQRGTSLTIQCQVDSQVTMMFWYRQQPGQSLTLIATANQGSEATYESGFVIDKFPISRPNLTFSTLTVSNMSPEDSSIYLCSAYTANTEAFFGQGTRLTVV.

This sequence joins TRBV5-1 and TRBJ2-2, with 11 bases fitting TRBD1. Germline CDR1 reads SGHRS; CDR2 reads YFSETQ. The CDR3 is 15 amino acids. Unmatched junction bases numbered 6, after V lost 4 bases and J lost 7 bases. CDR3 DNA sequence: TGCGCCAGCAGCCCTCGGACAGGGGGCATCGGGGAGCTGTTTTTT. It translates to CASSPRTGGIGELFF.

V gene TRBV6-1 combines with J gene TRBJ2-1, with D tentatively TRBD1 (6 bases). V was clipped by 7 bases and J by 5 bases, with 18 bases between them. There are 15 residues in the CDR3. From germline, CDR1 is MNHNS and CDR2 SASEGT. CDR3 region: CASKAWGQDNNEQFF. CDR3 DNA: TGTGCCAGCAAAGCCTGGGGGCAGGATAACAATGAGCAGTTCTTC.

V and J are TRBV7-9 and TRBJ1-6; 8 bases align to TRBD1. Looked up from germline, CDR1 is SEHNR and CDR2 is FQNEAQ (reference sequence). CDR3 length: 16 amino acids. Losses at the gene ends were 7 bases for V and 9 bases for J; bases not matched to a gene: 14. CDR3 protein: CASISGGQGALSPLHF. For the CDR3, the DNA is TGTGCCAGCATCTCAGGAGGGCAGGGGGCGCTTTCACCCCTCCACTTT.

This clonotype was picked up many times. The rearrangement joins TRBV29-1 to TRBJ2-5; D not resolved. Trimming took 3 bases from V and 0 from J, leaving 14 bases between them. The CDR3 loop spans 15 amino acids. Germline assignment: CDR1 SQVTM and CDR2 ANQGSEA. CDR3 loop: CSVDRHPQDQETQYF. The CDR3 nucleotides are TGCAGCGTTGACCGGCATCCCCAGGACCAAGAGACCCAGTACTTC. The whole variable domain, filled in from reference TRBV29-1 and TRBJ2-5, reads SAVISQKPSRDICQRGTSLTIQCQVDSQVTMMFWYRQQPGQSLTLIATANQGSEATYESGFVIDKFPISRPNLTFSTLTVSNMSPEDSSIYLCSVDRHPQDQETQYFGPGTRLLVL.

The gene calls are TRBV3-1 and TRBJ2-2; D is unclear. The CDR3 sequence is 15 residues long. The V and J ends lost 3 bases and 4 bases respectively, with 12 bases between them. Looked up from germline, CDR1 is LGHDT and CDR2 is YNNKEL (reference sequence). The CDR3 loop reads CASSHGSAPTGELFF. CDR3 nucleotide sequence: TGTGCCAGCAGCCATGGTTCCGCCCCCACCGGGGAGCTGTTTTTT.